A single sample is the source of the 32 T cell receptor beta chains below, sequenced in a study of radiotherapy plus CTLA-4 blockade in lung cancer. Libraries were prepared by immunoSEQ multiplex PCR; TCRdb keeps only in-frame clonotypes and omits some of them. The table shows 40,000 to 50,000 clones, with around 75% occurring only once. This specimen consisted of peripheral blood, obtained from a patient treated with radiotherapy plus ipilimumab. These receptors were taken from a human donor with non-small cell lung cancer who had stable disease on radiotherapy plus ipilimumab.

The CDR3 nucleotides are TGTGCCAGCAGCCTAGGTCCCCTCGGGACCCAGTACTTC. Residues: CASSLGPLGTQYF. This chain links TRBV11-3 with TRBJ2-5; no firm D call. The V end lost 5 bases, the J end lost 7 bases, and 14 bases lay between the germline ends. Per germline, CDR1 SGHNT and CDR2 YENEEA. This CDR3 contains 13 residues.

A single count supports this clone. This rearrangement joins TRBV2 to TRBJ1-2, with 8 bases fitting TRBD1. The CDR3 covers 12 residues. With 5 bases clipped from V and 8 bases from J, the junction kept 4 bases outside the gene matches. Germline V gives CDR1 SNHLY, CDR2 FYNNEI. The CDR3 coding sequence is TGTGCCAGCAGTCCGACAGGGGACGGCTACACCTTC. Encoded protein: CASSPTGDGYTF.

This chain connects TRBV12-5 to TRBJ1-2, with 7 bases that match TRBD1. Germline loops: CDR1 LGHNT, CDR2 FRNRAP. V gave up 6 bases and J gave up 2 bases; unmatched junction bases: 6. The CDR3 is made up of 14 amino acids. The CDR3 loop reads CASGREGQNYGYTF. The DNA for the CDR3 is TGTGCTAGTGGGAGAGAGGGACAGAACTATGGCTACACCTTC. The whole variable domain, filled in from reference TRBV12-5 and TRBJ1-2, reads DARVTQTPRHKVTEMGQEVTMRCQPILGHNTVFWYRQTMMQGLELLAYFRNRAPLDDSGMPKDRFSAEMPDATLATLKIQPSEPRDSAVYFCASGREGQNYGYTFGSGTRLTVV.

The rearrangement joins TRBV2 to TRBJ1-2; D gene ambiguous. Germline CDR1 is SNHLY and CDR2 is FYNNEI. This CDR3 spans 13 amino acids. V shed 3 bases and J shed 1 base, with 6 bases lying between them. CDR3 sequence reads: CASSEQVNYGYTF. The CDR3 nucleotides are TGTGCCAGCAGTGAGCAGGTTAACTATGGCTACACCTTC.

The chain couples TRBV7-2 to TRBJ2-7, with 8 positions matching TRBD1. The trim removed 2 bases at V and 2 bases at J, leaving 8 bases unmatched. Germline CDR1 SGHTA, CDR2 FQGNSA. The CDR3 runs to 16 residues. CDR3 loop: CASSLQGQGVPYEQYF. The CDR3 DNA reads TGTGCCAGCAGCTTACAAGGACAGGGAGTCCCCTACGAGCAGTACTTC.

The chain is built from TRBV7-9 and TRBJ1-2, with 7 bases identical to TRBD1. The J segment lost 8 bases and the V segment lost 5 bases, leaving 8 bases of the junction unmatched. The germline V gene has CDR1 SEHNR and CDR2 FQNEAQ (reference sequence). CDR3 length: 13 amino acids. The CDR3: CASSPRQGGGYTF. CDR3 nucleotides: TGTGCCAGCAGCCCCCGACAGGGAGGCGGCTACACCTTC.

In its sample, this clone was seen a few times. This chain uses TRBV6-5 with TRBJ1-1, with TRBD1 identical over 8 bases. The CDR3 totals 14 residues. Germline CDR1 and CDR2: MNHEY and SVGAGI. The V segment lost 7 bases and the J segment 9 bases; nucleotides outside the gene matches: 13. CDR3 residues: CASTMDRVDGKAFF. The CDR3 DNA sequence: TGTGCCAGCACCATGGACAGGGTCGATGGTAAAGCTTTCTTT.

This clone has only a few counts. The chain combines TRBV5-4 with TRBJ2-5; D remains ambiguous. Between the trimmed V and J ends, which lost 2 bases and 2 bases, there was a span of 16 bases. The CDR3 covers 16 residues. Germline lookup yields CDR1 SGHNT and CDR2 YYREEE (reference sequence). The CDR3, as DNA: TGTGCCAGCAGCTTTGTCTATGGGCAGTCTCAAGAGACCCAGTACTTC. The encoded protein is CASSFVYGQSQETQYF.

V usage is TRBV5-4 and J usage is TRBJ2-5; TRBD2 matches at 11 bases. The germline gives CDR1 SGHNT, CDR2 YYREEE (reference sequence). The CDR3 runs to 19 residues. V lost 0 bases, J lost 3 bases, and 13 bases stayed unmatched. CDR3 sequence reads: CASSLAPWTSGRRKETQYF. As DNA, the CDR3 is TGTGCCAGCAGCTTGGCTCCTTGGACTAGCGGGCGTCGTAAAGAGACCCAGTACTTC.

The J gene is TRBJ1-6, the V gene TRBV2; TRBD1 is a possible D gene (5 bases). This CDR3 is built from 15 residues. Trimming removed 6 bases at V and 8 bases at J, with 17 bases between. Germline CDR1 SNHLY, CDR2 FYNNEI. The CDR3 loop reads CASRRPRGRDSPLHF. CDR3 DNA: TGTGCCAGCAGACGCCCCCGGGGGAGGGATTCACCCCTCCACTTT.

This chain connects TRBV25-1 to TRBJ1-5; no firm D call. The germline V gene encodes CDR1 MGHDK and CDR2 SYGVNS. The CDR3 totals 14 residues. The V end was cut by 4 bases, the J end by 0 bases, with 7 bases between. This CDR3 reads CASSGGYSNQPQHF. The CDR3 DNA reads TGTGCCAGCAGTGGAGGGTATAGCAATCAGCCCCAGCATTTT.

The rearrangement uses TRBV4-3 and TRBJ2-1; D is uncertain. Trimming cost V 1 base and J 5 bases, with 9 bases left between them. The CDR3 has 14 residues. In germline, CDR1 is LGHNA, CDR2 YSLEER. The CDR3 DNA sequence: TGCGCCAGCAGCCAAGGTCAGTTGAACAATGAGCAGTTCTTC. Translation gives CASSQGQLNNEQFF.

The chain joins TRBV6-6 to TRBJ2-3, with D unresolved. Trimming stripped 4 bases from V and 5 bases from J, with 4 bases between. CDR1 and CDR2 from the germline V gene are MNHNY and SVGAGI (reference sequence). The CDR3 is 11 amino acids. The CDR3 loop is CASSFRDTQYF. The CDR3 DNA reads TGTGCCAGCAGTTTCAGAGATACGCAGTATTTT.

The CDR3 loop reads CASSLAGTSDVYEQYF. The CDR3 DNA follows: TGTGCCAGCAGCTTAGCGGGGACTAGCGATGTCTACGAGCAGTACTTC. This chain joins TRBV7-2 and TRBJ2-7; 10 bases line up with TRBD2. Looked up from germline, CDR1 is SGHTA and CDR2 is FQGNSA. Germline trimming cut 0 bases from V and 3 bases from J; bases unmatched to any gene: 5. The CDR3 consists of 16 residues.

The chain uses TRBV11-1 and TRBJ1-2; D unresolved. The CDR3 contains 13 residues. Per the germline V gene, CDR1 is SGHAT and CDR2 is FQDESV (reference sequence). Trimming took off 1 base at V and 1 base at J, with 4 bases between the two ends. The DNA for the CDR3 is TGTGCCAGCAGCTTAGACAGTAACTATGGCTACACCTTC. As protein: CASSLDSNYGYTF. The variable domain in full, with the rest retrieved from reference TRBV11-1 and TRBJ1-2, is EAEVAQSPRYKITEKSQAVAFWCDPISGHATLYWYRQILGQGPELLVQFQDESVVDDSQLPKDRFSAERLKGVDSTLKIQPAELGDSAMYLCASSLDSNYGYTFGSGTRLTVV.

There are a few counts of this clone. The V and J genes are TRBV18 and TRBJ2-2; no reliable D call. CDR3 length: 13 amino acids. The germline V gene has CDR1 KGHSH and CDR2 LQKENI. The germline V and J ends were trimmed by 2 bases and 6 bases, with 7 bases remaining between them. CDR3 loop: CASSPDQAGELFF. As DNA, the CDR3 is TGTGCCAGCTCACCAGACCAGGCCGGGGAGCTGTTTTTT.

The V and J genes are TRBV30 and TRBJ1-5; 9 nucleotides align to TRBD1. With 3 bases clipped from V and 4 bases from J, the junction kept 4 bases outside the gene matches. This CDR3 has 14 amino acids. Germline-derived CDR1 and CDR2 are GTSNPN and SVGIG (reference sequence). As DNA, the CDR3 is TGTGCCTGGAGGGGACAGGGAATGAATCAGCCCCAGCATTTT. Amino acid sequence: CAWRGQGMNQPQHF.

To note about this clone: At the DNA level, this CDR3 is encoded by other sequences in the same sample as well. The genes are TRBV27 and TRBJ2-3, with TRBD1 identical over 7 bases. The CDR3 spans 13 residues. The germline gives CDR1 MNHEY, CDR2 SMNVEV (reference sequence). Unmatched junction bases numbered 4, after V lost 5 bases and J lost 5 bases. The CDR3 DNA is TGTGCCAGCAGTCCTAGGGACAGAGATACGCAGTATTTT. Translated, it gives CASSPRDRDTQYF.

This sequence joins TRBV27 and TRBJ2-7; 8 bases align to TRBD1. Unmatched junction bases numbered 6, after V lost 0 bases and J lost 2 bases. The CDR3 sequence is 16 residues long. Germline CDR1 is MNHEY and CDR2 is SMNVEV (reference sequence). CDR3 sequence reads: CASSLSMQGAPYEQYF. The CDR3 DNA follows: TGTGCCAGCAGTTTATCGATGCAGGGGGCCCCCTACGAGCAGTACTTC.

In this sample, this clone turned up once. The rearrangement uses TRBV5-4 and TRBJ2-5; 8 positions match TRBD2. The ends lost 3 bases at V and 3 bases at J; junction bases unmatched: 1. The CDR3 covers 13 residues. Germline lookup yields CDR1 SGHNT and CDR2 YYREEE (reference sequence). As DNA, the CDR3 is TGTGCCAGCAGCTCAGCGGGGGAAGAGACCCAGTACTTC. This codes for CASSSAGEETQYF.

The rearrangement links TRBV10-3 to TRBJ2-2, with TRBD1 identical over 9 bases. The CDR3 runs 14 residues. The V gene end was trimmed by 6 bases and the J gene end by 6 bases; junction bases not matched to a gene: 5. Per germline, CDR1 ENHRY and CDR2 SYGVKD. As DNA, the CDR3 is TGTGCCATCAGCGCCCGGGACAGGGCCGGGGAGCTGTTTTTT. The encoded protein is CAISARDRAGELFF.

This clone was observed a handful of times. This chain connects TRBV4-3 to TRBJ1-3, with D maybe TRBD1 (6 bases). Trimming pared 8 bases from V and 0 bases from J, leaving 14 bases between. This CDR3 is built from 15 residues. CDR1 LGHNA and CDR2 YSLEER come from the germline V gene. DNA of the CDR3: TGCGCCAGCGCCCCGGGACACAGCTCTGGAAACACCATATATTTT. It encodes CASAPGHSSGNTIYF.

The V call is TRBV18, the J call TRBJ1-4; D is ambiguous. Trimming stripped 6 bases from V and 6 bases from J, with 17 bases between. Germline V gives CDR1 KGHSH, CDR2 LQKENI. There are 15 residues in the CDR3. CDR3 residues: CASSPTLAEYEKLFF. The CDR3 nucleotides are TGTGCCAGCTCTCCCACTCTAGCCGAGTATGAAAAACTGTTTTTT.

V usage is TRBV5-6 and J usage is TRBJ2-7, with 9 bases matching TRBD2. The V segment lost 1 base and the J segment 7 bases; nucleotides outside the gene matches: 6. Germline values: CDR1 SGHDT, CDR2 YYEEEE. The CDR3 spans 14 residues. The CDR3 protein is CASSLKAGGREQYF. CDR3 bases: TGTGCCAGCAGCTTGAAAGCGGGGGGCCGGGAGCAGTACTTC.

The chain employs TRBV4-1 and TRBJ2-5; TRBD1 is a possible D gene (5 bases). The ends were cut back, 0 bases at V and 5 bases at J, with 16 bases in the middle. Germline-derived CDR1 and CDR2 are MGHRA and YSYEKL. This CDR3 is 16 amino acids long. CDR3 region: CASSQDRAGWMETQYF. For the CDR3, the DNA is TGCGCCAGCAGCCAAGATCGGGCAGGGTGGATGGAGACCCAGTACTTC.

Concerning this clone: Within the sample, other DNA sequences also encode this same CDR3. DNA of the CDR3: TGTGCCAGCAGCATTCCAGGGGGCACTGAAGCTTTCTTT. Its translation: CASSIPGGTEAFF. This chain connects TRBV6-5 to TRBJ1-1; 7 nucleotides match TRBD1. V lost 6 bases to trimming and J lost 4 bases; unmatched junction nucleotides: 5. Germline V gives CDR1 MNHEY, CDR2 SVGAGI. There are 13 residues in the CDR3.

This clone was seen more than once but under ten times. J is TRBJ1-2 and V is TRBV12-5, with TRBD1 identical over 8 bases. Germline V gene data show CDR1 as LGHNT and CDR2 as FRNRAP. The CDR3 has 14 residues. V lost 2 bases and J lost 4; bases outside the gene matches: 3. The chain's CDR3 is CASGLSGGAYGYTF. The DNA for the CDR3 is TGTGCTAGTGGTTTGTCAGGGGGCGCCTATGGCTACACCTTC. The whole variable domain, remainder taken from reference TRBV12-5 and TRBJ1-2, is DARVTQTPRHKVTEMGQEVTMRCQPILGHNTVFWYRQTMMQGLELLAYFRNRAPLDDSGMPKDRFSAEMPDATLATLKIQPSEPRDSAVYFCASGLSGGAYGYTFGSGTRLTVV.

CDR3 sequence (DNA): TGTGCTAGTGGTTTGGTACGGACGGACTATGGAAACACCATATATTTT. It specifies CASGLVRTDYGNTIYF. The chain recombines TRBV12-5 with TRBJ1-3, with D uncertain. There are 16 residues in the CDR3. V was clipped by 0 bases and J by 3 bases, with 12 bases between them. Germline CDR1 and CDR2: LGHNT and FRNRAP.

The genes are TRBV19 and TRBJ2-1; TRBD1 agrees at 7 bases. The germline CDR1 and CDR2 sequences are LNHDA and SQIVND (reference sequence). J was trimmed by 6 bases and V by 10 bases; bases with no gene match: 3. There are 11 residues in the CDR3. DNA of the CDR3: TGTGCCACCCACAGGGGCAATGAGCAGTTCTTC. Amino acids: CATHRGNEQFF.

The V gene is TRBV5-1, the J gene TRBJ1-2, with 10 bases aligning to TRBD1. Germline V gives CDR1 SGHRS, CDR2 YFSETQ. The ends lost 4 bases at V and 2 bases at J; junction bases unmatched: 2. CDR3 length: 14 residues. CDR3 in amino acids: CASSMTGGNYGYTF. The CDR3 DNA is TGCGCCAGCAGCATGACAGGGGGCAACTATGGCTACACCTTC.

The chain is built from TRBV10-2 and TRBJ2-5; 7 bases are a match to TRBD1. This CDR3 region has 12 residues. The junction had 3 bases not matched to a gene; V was cut back by 6 bases and J by 5 bases. Per the germline V gene, CDR1 is WSHSY and CDR2 is SAAADI. CDR3 protein: CASRGTVETQYF. The CDR3 DNA reads TGCGCCAGCAGAGGGACAGTTGAGACCCAGTACTTC.

The CDR3 is CASSQDLAINQPQHF. The CDR3 nucleotides are TGCGCCAGCAGCCAAGATTTGGCCATCAATCAGCCCCAGCATTTT. The J gene is TRBJ1-5, the V gene TRBV4-1; D remains unclear. The ends were cut back, 0 bases at V and 3 bases at J, with 9 bases in the middle. The CDR3 is made up of 15 amino acids. The germline V gene encodes CDR1 MGHRA and CDR2 YSYEKL.